This T cell receptor beta chain was sequenced in a study of blood T cell repertoires in COVID-19. The wider study: Sites across the United States, Italy and Spain contributed samples from acute and convalescent COVID-19. The cDNA or gDNA used as material had been derived from T cells, B-cell-depleted T cells, or PBMCs.

The authors' processing: Nucleated cell counts were estimated from reference gene primer amplification. Some clones are missing from TCRdb's copy, which holds only in-frame ones; the method was immunoSEQ multiplex PCR. V and J calls and clone size follow that table, whereas D and trimming were derived from the DNA. Found here are about 94,000 clones, about four fifths of them singletons; the top ten hold 15% to 20%. CDR1 is SQVTM and CDR2 is ANQGSEA in the germline V gene. The CDR3 runs 12 residues. V dropped 7 bases and J dropped 0 bases, with 10 bases sitting between them. Sequencing was performed on peripheral blood. The source of this sequence is a human donor in a cohort sampled during active COVID-19. J is TRBJ2-7 and V is TRBV29-1; weak D call: TRBD2 (6 bases). For the CDR3, the DNA is TGCAGCGGACGGACTACCTCCTACGAGCAGTACTTC. Translation gives CSGRTTSYEQYF.